This TCR beta chain was identified during a study of T cell repertoires in cytomegalovirus infection (dated by TCRdb to 2018 to 2020). Turning to the overall study: Donor HLA type was relevant to the analysis, as public TCR beta signatures indicated carriage of CMV infection together with the matching HLA type. Broader findings and caveats from the paper: In both this cohort and an independent cohort of some 370 donors, the cumulative frequency of public TCR beta family members distinguished carriers of CMV infection plus the relevant HLA type. The ex vivo response was dominated by HLA-C-restricted CMV-specific TCR beta clonotypes, and the single most frequent clonotype in two of eight donors was supplied by these HLA-C-restricted clonotypes.

CDR1 SGHRS and CDR2 YFSETQ are derived from the germline V gene. Trimming takes 4 bases from V and 0 bases from J, and the germline ends sit 14 bases apart. Reading from cysteine to phenylalanine, the CDR3 counts 16 amino acids. The retained sequence is limited to the CDR3, 48 bases, with the frame set at the first base. Details on this clonotype: Its recognized antigen is unknown. Base-call qualities are not available, and no considerably larger clone is one nucleotide away.

Sequencing used an Illumina HiSeq 1500. TCRdb's own reprocessing of the public reads used fastp at Q25 and MiXCR and kept productive beta chains. Here each entry gathers all rows of one CDR3 protein and keeps the most common genes and DNA. The sample table lists a few hundred thousand distinct CDR3 sequences, 15% to 20% of them with a count of one. The top ten clonotypes cover roughly 9% of the sample. The sequenced material came from PBMCs. The rearrangement joined TRBV5-1 to TRBJ1-3, and possibly TRBD1, on 6 matching bases. The sequence came from a human donor in good health (CMV status not recorded). Some clones in this sample may be carry-over from other donors' samples. The CDR3 region: CASSPGTLRSGNTIYF. The DNA sequence reads TGCGCCAGCAGCCCCGGGACACTACGCTCTGGAAACACCATATATTTT.